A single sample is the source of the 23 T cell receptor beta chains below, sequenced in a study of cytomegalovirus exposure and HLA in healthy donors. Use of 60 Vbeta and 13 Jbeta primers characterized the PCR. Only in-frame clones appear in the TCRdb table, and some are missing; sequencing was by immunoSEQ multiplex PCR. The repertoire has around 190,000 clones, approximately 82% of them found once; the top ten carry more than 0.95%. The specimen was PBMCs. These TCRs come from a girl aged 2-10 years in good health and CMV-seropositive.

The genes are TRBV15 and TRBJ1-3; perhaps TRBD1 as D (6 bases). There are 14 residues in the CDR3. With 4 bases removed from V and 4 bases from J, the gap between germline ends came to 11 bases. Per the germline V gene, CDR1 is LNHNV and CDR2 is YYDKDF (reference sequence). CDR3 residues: CATSTQGAGNTIYF. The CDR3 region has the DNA TGTGCCACCAGCACACAGGGTGCCGGAAACACCATATATTTT. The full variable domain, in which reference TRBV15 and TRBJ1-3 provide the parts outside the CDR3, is DAMVIQNPRYQVTQFGKPVTLSCSQTLNHNVMYWYQQKSSQAPKLLFHYYDKDFNNEADTPDNFQSRRPNTSFCFLDIRSPGLGDTAMYLCATSTQGAGNTIYFGEGSWLTVV.

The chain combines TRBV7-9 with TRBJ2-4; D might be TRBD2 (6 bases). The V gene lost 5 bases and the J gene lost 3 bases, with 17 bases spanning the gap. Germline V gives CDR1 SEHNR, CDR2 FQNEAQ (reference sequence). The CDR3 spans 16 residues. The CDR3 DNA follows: TGTGCCAGCAGCGATTTTGTAAGACTAGGCAAAAACATTCAGTACTTC. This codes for CASSDFVRLGKNIQYF.

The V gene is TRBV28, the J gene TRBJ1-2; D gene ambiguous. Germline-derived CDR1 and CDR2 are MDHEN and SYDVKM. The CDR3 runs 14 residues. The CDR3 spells CAIRMGSRTYGYTF. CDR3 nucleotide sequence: TGTGCTATTCGAATGGGGAGTCGGACCTATGGCTACACCTTC.

The CDR3 protein is CAWNRVSYNEQFF. In nucleotides, the CDR3 is TGTGCCTGGAACAGGGTGTCCTACAATGAGCAGTTCTTC. The rearrangement uses TRBV30 and TRBJ2-1; D is perhaps TRBD1 (6 bases). Trimming stripped 4 bases from V and 1 base from J, with 8 bases between. The V gene's germline CDR1 is GTSNPN and CDR2 SVGIG (reference sequence). There are 13 residues in the CDR3.

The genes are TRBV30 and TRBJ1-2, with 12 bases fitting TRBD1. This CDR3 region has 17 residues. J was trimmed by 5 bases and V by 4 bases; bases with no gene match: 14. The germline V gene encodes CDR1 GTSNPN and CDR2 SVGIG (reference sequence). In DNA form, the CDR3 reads TGTGCCTGGAAGAGCACCGGGACAGGGGGCGTATGGTATGGCTACACCTTC. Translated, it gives CAWKSTGTGGVWYGYTF.

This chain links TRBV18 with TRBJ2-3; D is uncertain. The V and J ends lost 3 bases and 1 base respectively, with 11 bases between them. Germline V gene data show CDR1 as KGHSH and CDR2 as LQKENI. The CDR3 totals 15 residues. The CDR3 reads CASSPLAPGTDTQYF. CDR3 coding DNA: TGTGCCAGCTCACCGTTAGCCCCGGGCACAGATACGCAGTATTTT.

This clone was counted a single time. CDR3 coding DNA: TGTGCCAGCTCACCACCGGACAGGGGAGGAGAGACCCAGTACTTC. Translation: CASSPPDRGGETQYF. This chain connects TRBV18 to TRBJ2-5; 9 bases fit TRBD1. The CDR3 runs to 15 residues. The V segment lost 0 bases and the J segment 4 bases; nucleotides outside the gene matches: 3. Per germline, CDR1 KGHSH and CDR2 LQKENI. Full variable domain (rest looked up from reference TRBV18 and TRBJ2-5): NAGVMQNPRHLVRRRGQEARLRCSPMKGHSHVYWYRQLPEEGLKFMVYLQKENIIDESGMPKERFSAEFPKEGPSILRIQQVVRGDSAAYFCASSPPDRGGETQYFGPGTRLLVL.

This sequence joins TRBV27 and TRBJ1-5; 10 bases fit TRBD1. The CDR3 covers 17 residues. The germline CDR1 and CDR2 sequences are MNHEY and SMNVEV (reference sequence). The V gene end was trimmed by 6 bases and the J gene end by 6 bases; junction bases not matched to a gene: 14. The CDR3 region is CASRGLGRDRGGQPQHF. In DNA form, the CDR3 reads TGTGCCAGCAGAGGGTTGGGCCGGGACAGGGGCGGTCAGCCCCAGCATTTT.

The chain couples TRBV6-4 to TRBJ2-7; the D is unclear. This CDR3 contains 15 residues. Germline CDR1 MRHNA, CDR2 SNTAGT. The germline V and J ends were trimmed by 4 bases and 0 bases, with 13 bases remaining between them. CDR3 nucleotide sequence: TGTGCCAGCAGTGGATGGGCTCGACACTCCTACGAGCAGTACTTC. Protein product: CASSGWARHSYEQYF.

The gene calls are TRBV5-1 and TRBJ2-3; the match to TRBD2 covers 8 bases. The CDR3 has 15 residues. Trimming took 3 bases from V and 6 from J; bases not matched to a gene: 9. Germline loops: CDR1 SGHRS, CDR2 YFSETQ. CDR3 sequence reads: CASSSTSARWDTQYF. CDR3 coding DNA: TGCGCCAGCAGCTCGACTAGCGCCAGATGGGATACGCAGTATTTT.

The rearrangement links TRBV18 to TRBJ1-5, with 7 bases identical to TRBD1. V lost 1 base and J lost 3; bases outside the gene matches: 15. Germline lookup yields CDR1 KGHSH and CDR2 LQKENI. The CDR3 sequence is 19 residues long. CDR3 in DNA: TGTGCCAGCTCACCACTCCCACCGGGGGGGACAGTTGACAATCAGCCCCAGCATTTT. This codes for CASSPLPPGGTVDNQPQHF.

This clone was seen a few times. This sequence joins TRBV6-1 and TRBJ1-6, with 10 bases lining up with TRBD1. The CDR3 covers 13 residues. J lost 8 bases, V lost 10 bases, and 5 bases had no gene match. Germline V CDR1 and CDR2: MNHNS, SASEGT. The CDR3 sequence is CAIQDRGYSPLHF. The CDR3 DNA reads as TGTGCCATCCAGGACAGGGGGTATTCACCCCTCCACTTT.

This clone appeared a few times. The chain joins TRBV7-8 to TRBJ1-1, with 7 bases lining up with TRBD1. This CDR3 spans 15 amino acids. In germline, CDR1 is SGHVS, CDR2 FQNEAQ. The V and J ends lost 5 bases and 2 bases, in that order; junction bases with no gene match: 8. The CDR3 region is CASSLTGTANTEAFF. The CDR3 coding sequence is TGTGCCAGCAGCCTGACCGGGACAGCCAACACTGAAGCTTTCTTT.

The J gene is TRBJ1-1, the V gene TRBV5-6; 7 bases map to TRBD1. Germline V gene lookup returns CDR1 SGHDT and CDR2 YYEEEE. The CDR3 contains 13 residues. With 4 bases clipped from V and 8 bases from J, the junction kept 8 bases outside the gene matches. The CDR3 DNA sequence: TGTGCCAGCAGCGTGGGGACAGCACTAGAAGCTTTCTTT. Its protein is CASSVGTALEAFF.

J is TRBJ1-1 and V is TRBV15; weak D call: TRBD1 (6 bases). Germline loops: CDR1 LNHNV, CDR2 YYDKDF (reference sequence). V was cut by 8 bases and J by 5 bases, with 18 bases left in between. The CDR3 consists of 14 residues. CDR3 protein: CATELVAGETEAFF. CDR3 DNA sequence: TGTGCCACCGAGCTTGTGGCAGGGGAAACTGAAGCTTTCTTT.

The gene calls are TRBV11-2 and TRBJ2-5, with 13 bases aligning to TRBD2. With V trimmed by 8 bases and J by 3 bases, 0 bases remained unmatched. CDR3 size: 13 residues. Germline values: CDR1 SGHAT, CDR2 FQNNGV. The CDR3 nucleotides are TGTGCCAGCGGGACTAGCGGGGAAGAGACCCAGTACTTC. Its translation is CASGTSGEETQYF.

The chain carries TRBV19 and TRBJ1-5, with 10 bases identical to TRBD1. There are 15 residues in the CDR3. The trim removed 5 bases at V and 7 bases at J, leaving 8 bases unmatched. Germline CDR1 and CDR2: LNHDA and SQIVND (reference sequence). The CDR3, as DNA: TGTGCCAGTAGTCGGGGACAGGGGAATTCCCAGCCCCAGCATTTT. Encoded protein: CASSRGQGNSQPQHF.

The CDR3 coding sequence is TGCGCCAGCGGGGGCTTGGGACTAAACACAGATACGCAGTATTTT. Its protein product is CASGGLGLNTDTQYF. The chain links TRBV10-2 to TRBJ2-3; D perhaps matches TRBD2 (7 bases). The V end was cut by 8 bases, the J end by 2 bases, with 17 bases between. This CDR3 contains 15 residues. Germline loops: CDR1 WSHSY, CDR2 SAAADI.

CDR3 sequence reads: CAWSARLAGVRSSYNEQFF. The CDR3 DNA reads as TGTGCCTGGAGTGCTCGACTAGCGGGAGTTCGTAGCTCCTACAATGAGCAGTTCTTC. V and J are TRBV30 and TRBJ2-1; TRBD2 agrees at 12 bases. Trimming at V came to 1 base and at J to 0 bases, leaving 10 bases not matched to a gene. CDR1 and CDR2 (germline): GTSNPN, SVGIG (reference sequence). CDR3 length equals 19 residues. The whole variable domain, remainder taken from reference TRBV30 and TRBJ2-1, is SQTIHQWPATLVQPVGSPLSLECTVEGTSNPNLYWYRQAAGRGLQLLFYSVGIGQISSEVPQNLSASRPQDRQFILSSKKLLLSDSGFYLCAWSARLAGVRSSYNEQFFGPGTRLTVL.

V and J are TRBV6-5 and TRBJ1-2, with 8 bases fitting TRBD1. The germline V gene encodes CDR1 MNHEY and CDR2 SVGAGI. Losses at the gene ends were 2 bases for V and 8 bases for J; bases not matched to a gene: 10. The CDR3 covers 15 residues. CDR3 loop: CASSYGQGWGRGYTF. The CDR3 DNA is TGTGCCAGCAGTTACGGACAGGGCTGGGGAAGAGGCTACACCTTC.

The CDR3 loop is CASSLDPRPVHEQYF. The CDR3 nucleotides read TGTGCCAGCAGCTTAGATCCCCGCCCGGTCCACGAGCAGTACTTC. The genes are TRBV11-3 and TRBJ2-7; D ambiguous. The CDR3 sequence is 15 residues long. Trimming took 0 bases from V and 5 from J, leaving 14 bases between them. Germline-derived CDR1 and CDR2 are SGHNT and YENEEA.

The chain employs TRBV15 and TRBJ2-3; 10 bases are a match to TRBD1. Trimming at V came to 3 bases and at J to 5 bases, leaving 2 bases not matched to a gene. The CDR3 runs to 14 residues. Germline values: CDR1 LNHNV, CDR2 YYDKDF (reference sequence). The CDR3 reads CATSRRTGGDTQYF. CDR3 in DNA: TGTGCCACCAGCAGGAGGACAGGGGGAGATACGCAGTATTTT. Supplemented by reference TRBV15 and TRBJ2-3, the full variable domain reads DAMVIQNPRYQVTQFGKPVTLSCSQTLNHNVMYWYQQKSSQAPKLLFHYYDKDFNNEADTPDNFQSRRPNTSFCFLDIRSPGLGDTAMYLCATSRRTGGDTQYFGPGTRLTVL.

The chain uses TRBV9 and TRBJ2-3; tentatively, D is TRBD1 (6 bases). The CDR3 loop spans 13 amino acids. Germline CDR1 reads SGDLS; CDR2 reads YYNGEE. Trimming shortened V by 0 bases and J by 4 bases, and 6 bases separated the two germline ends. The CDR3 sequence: CASSVEGADTQYF. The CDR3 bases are TGTGCCAGCAGCGTAGAGGGGGCAGATACGCAGTATTTT.